The clone carrying this T cell receptor (beta chain) was seen repeatedly, ten times or more. Its antigen remains unknown. These data originate in a study of T cell repertoires in cytomegalovirus infection. Study-wide background: Public TCR beta signatures indicated both CMV infection and matching HLA type. Overall study results and limits: HLA-C-restricted CMV-specific TCR beta clonotypes were dominant in the ex vivo response. Summed frequency of shared TCR beta families picked out CMV carriers who also had the relevant HLA.

With V trimmed by 0 bases and J by 3 bases, 5 bases remained unmatched. Germline loops: CDR1 MNHEY, CDR2 SVGEGT. The CDR3 sequence is 17 residues long. TCRdb recomputed calls from the reads with MiXCR, one row per CDR3 protein. The sample has hundreds of thousands of distinct CDR3 sequences, roughly a quarter seen once. Sequencing was done on a sample of CD8+ T cells from PBMCs. This chain uses TRBV6-2 or TRBV6-3 with TRBJ2-3; 11 bases line up with TRBD2. This clonotype was obtained from a human donor in good health (CMV status not recorded). Some clones in this sample may be carry-over from other donors' samples. CDR3 in amino acids: CASSYSIAGGPTDTQYF. In DNA, the CDR3 is TGTGCCAGCAGTTACTCAATAGCGGGGGGGCCGACAGATACGCAGTATTTT.